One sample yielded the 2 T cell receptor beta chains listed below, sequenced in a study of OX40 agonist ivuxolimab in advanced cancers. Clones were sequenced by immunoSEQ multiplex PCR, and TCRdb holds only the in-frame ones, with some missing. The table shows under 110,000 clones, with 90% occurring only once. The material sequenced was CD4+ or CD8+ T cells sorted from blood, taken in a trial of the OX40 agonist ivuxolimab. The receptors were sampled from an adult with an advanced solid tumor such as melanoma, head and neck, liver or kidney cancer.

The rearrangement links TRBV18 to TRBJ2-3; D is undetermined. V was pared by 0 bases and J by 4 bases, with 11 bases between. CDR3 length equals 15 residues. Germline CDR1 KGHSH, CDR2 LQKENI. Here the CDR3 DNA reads TGTGCCAGCTCACCACCTATGGCAGGCTCAGATACGCAGTATTTT. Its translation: CASSPPMAGSDTQYF. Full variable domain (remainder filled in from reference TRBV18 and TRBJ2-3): NAGVMQNPRHLVRRRGQEARLRCSPMKGHSHVYWYRQLPEEGLKFMVYLQKENIIDESGMPKERFSAEFPKEGPSILRIQQVVRGDSAAYFCASSPPMAGSDTQYFGPGTRLTVL.

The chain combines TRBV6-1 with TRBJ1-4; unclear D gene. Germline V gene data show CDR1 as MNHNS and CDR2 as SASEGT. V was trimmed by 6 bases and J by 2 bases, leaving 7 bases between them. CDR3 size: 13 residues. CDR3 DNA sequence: TGTGCCAGCAGACTCCACACTAATGAAAAACTGTTTTTT. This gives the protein CASRLHTNEKLFF.